This T cell receptor beta chain was observed in a study of blood T cell repertoires in COVID-19. As for the study in general: In each case, the material was cDNA or gDNA derived from T cells, B-cell-depleted T cells, or PBMCs.

In the study's own analysis: Amplified reference gene primers provided the basis for estimating nucleated cell counts. Sequencing was performed with immunoSEQ multiplex PCR; in TCRdb, only in-frame clones are kept and a portion is missing. That table furnishes V, J and clone size, whereas the DNA furnished D and trimming. The sample has some 51,000 clones; approximately 90% are singletons. Trimming took 4 bases from V and 0 from J, leaving 16 bases between them. CDR1 is SGHTS and CDR2 is YDEGEE in the germline V gene. This CDR3 contains 16 residues. Sequenced: peripheral blood. This receptor was taken from a man aged 45-60 years with acute or convalescent COVID-19. This chain connects TRBV5-8 to TRBJ2-5; D possibly corresponds to TRBD1 (5 bases). The CDR3 region has the DNA TGTGCCAGCAGCCGCCCCATAGGACACCACCAAGAGACCCAGTACTTC. This sequence encodes CASSRPIGHHQETQYF.